The 14 T cell receptor beta chains below all came from one sample that was sequenced in a study of neurological immune-mediated disorders. From the 5' RACE reads, TCRdb called clonotypes with MiXCR, one entry per CDR3 protein. Among some 65,000 distinct CDR3 sequences listed, around 5% were seen once. The specimen was PBMCs. The receptors originated from a woman aged 25 to 39 with multiple sclerosis.

In this sample, this clonotype turned up many times. One end of the junction varies from germline; a read error may be responsible. The CDR3 protein is CACRADGAGGYTF. CDR3 nucleotides: TGTGCCTGCAGGGCGGACGGTGCTGGGGGCTACACCTTC. V and J are TRBV6-5 and TRBJ1-2, with D perhaps matching TRBD1 (5 bases). This CDR3 contains 13 residues. Germline V gene sequence: CDR1 MNHEY, CDR2 SVGAGI.

This clonotype appeared many times. The CDR3 protein is CSATGIYYEQYF. The CDR3 DNA reads TGCAGTGCTACCGGGATCTACTACGAGCAGTACTTC. V and J are TRBV20-1 and TRBJ2-7, with a possible D match to TRBD2 (5 bases). Per germline, CDR1 DFQATT and CDR2 SNEGSKA (reference sequence). V was shortened by 4 bases and J by 3 bases, with 10 bases between the two germline ends. This CDR3 comprises 12 residues.

In its sample, this clonotype was seen a few times. This sequence joins TRBV20-1 and TRBJ1-4, with unresolved D. Germline CDR1 DFQATT, CDR2 SNEGSKA (reference sequence). With 3 bases removed from V and 0 bases from J, the gap between germline ends came to 11 bases. The CDR3 is 15 residues long. DNA of the CDR3: TGCAGTGCTAGCGCGATCACGGCAACTAATGAAAAACTGTTTTTT. This gives the protein CSASAITATNEKLFF.

In the case of this clonotype: This may stem from a read error, because a much larger clone lies one nucleotide away. This chain uses TRBV5-1 with TRBJ1-2; no clear D gene. With 4 bases removed from V and 4 bases from J, the gap between germline ends came to 8 bases. The CDR3 consists of 12 residues. Germline assignment: CDR1 SGHRS and CDR2 YFSETQ. CDR3 sequence reads: CASSKDTYGYTF. CDR3 coding DNA: TGCGCCAGCAGCAAAGACACCTATGGCTACACCTTC. Full variable domain (missing parts from reference TRBV5-1 and TRBJ1-2): KAGVTQTPRYLIKTRGQQVTLSCSPISGHRSVSWYQQTPGQGLQFLFEYFSETQRNKGNFPGRFSGRQFSNSRSEMNVSTLELGDSALYLCASSKDTYGYTFGSGTRLTVV.

This clonotype was detected ten times or more. V usage is TRBV3-1 and J usage is TRBJ2-7; D might be TRBD1 (6 bases). Trimming took 3 bases from V and 1 from J, leaving 13 bases between them. CDR1 is LGHDT and CDR2 is YNNKEL in the germline V gene (reference sequence). The CDR3 sequence is 15 residues long. In DNA, the CDR3 is TGTGCCAGCAGCCATACAGGGCGACTTTCCTACGAGCAGTACTTC. This sequence encodes CASSHTGRLSYEQYF.

Many counts were recorded for this clonotype. The V call is TRBV6-6, the J call TRBJ2-3; TRBD2 matches 11 bases. Unmatched junction bases numbered 7, after V lost 0 bases and J lost 2 bases. Germline values: CDR1 MNHNY, CDR2 SVGAGI (reference sequence). The CDR3 totals 18 residues. The DNA of the CDR3 is TGTGCCAGCAGTTACTCACAAATTAGCGGGGGGGCCACAGATACGCAGTATTTT. Translated, it gives CASSYSQISGGATDTQYF.

This chain connects TRBV20-1 to TRBJ2-3; D might be TRBD2 (6 bases). The CDR3 spans 16 residues. The V and J ends lost 6 bases and 2 bases respectively, with 21 bases between them. CDR1 and CDR2 from the germline V gene are DFQATT and SNEGSKA (reference sequence). Here the CDR3 DNA reads TGCAGTGCAACAACCAGGTGGAGGGCCCCCACAGATACGCAGTATTTT. Amino acid sequence: CSATTRWRAPTDTQYF.

This clonotype came up many times. The rearrangement joins TRBV5-1 to TRBJ1-2; tentative D call: TRBD1 (5 bases). The CDR3 length is 14 residues. Trimming removed 4 bases from V and 7 bases from J, with 17 bases in between. Per germline, CDR1 SGHRS and CDR2 YFSETQ. The CDR3: CASSPEGGALGYTF. The CDR3 DNA is TGCGCCAGCAGCCCGGAGGGAGGGGCACTTGGCTACACCTTC.

V usage is TRBV12-3 or TRBV12-4 and J usage is TRBJ1-1, with D unclear. The CDR3 has 13 amino acids. V was clipped by 6 bases and J by 0 bases, with 8 bases between them. The CDR3 DNA follows: TGTGCCAGCAGACGGGAGCTGAACACTGAAGCTTTCTTT. Protein product: CASRRELNTEAFF.

Many counts were recorded for this clonotype. The chain links TRBV20-1 to TRBJ1-1; 7 bases are a match to TRBD1. The V gene's germline CDR1 is DFQATT and CDR2 SNEGSKA (reference sequence). The CDR3 spans 12 residues. Trimming removed 6 bases from V and 6 bases from J; junction bases left unmatched: 7. CDR3 coding DNA: TGCAGTGCCCCGTCAGGGGGGGCTGAAGCTTTCTTT. It yields the protein CSAPSGGAEAFF.

This clonotype is labeled as medium-sized. For the CDR3, the DNA is TGCAGTGCTCTCCTAGGGACTAGCGGGGACAACTACGAGCAGTACTTC. Translated: CSALLGTSGDNYEQYF. This chain connects TRBV20-1 to TRBJ2-7; 13 bases fit TRBD2. This CDR3 spans 16 amino acids. V shed 5 bases, J shed 3 bases, and the junction held 10 bases outside the gene matches. From germline, CDR1 is DFQATT and CDR2 SNEGSKA (reference sequence).

This sequence joins TRBV28 and TRBJ2-7; D is tentatively TRBD1 or TRBD2 (5 bases each). The CDR3 is made up of 14 amino acids. The germline CDR1 and CDR2 sequences are MDHEN and SYDVKM. Trimming removed 6 bases from V and 2 bases from J, with 14 bases in between. The CDR3 region is CASSTGTETYEQYF. In nucleotides, the CDR3 is TGTGCCAGCAGCACCGGGACGGAGACCTACGAGCAGTACTTC.

This clonotype showed up many times. This rearrangement joins TRBV20-1 to TRBJ2-2; the D gene is possibly TRBD2 (5 bases). Trimming cost V 3 bases and J 6 bases, with 14 bases left between them. The CDR3 runs 14 residues. Per germline, CDR1 DFQATT and CDR2 SNEGSKA (reference sequence). CDR3 DNA: TGCAGTGCTAGTGGTCCGGGGAAGGCCGGGGAGCTGTTTTTT. This gives the protein CSASGPGKAGELFF.

At least ten counts were recorded for this clonotype. This chain connects TRBV29-1 to TRBJ1-1, with 8 bases that match TRBD1. The CDR3 contains 15 residues. The J segment lost 5 bases and the V segment lost 7 bases, leaving 15 bases of the junction unmatched. From germline, CDR1 is SQVTM and CDR2 ANQGSEA. CDR3 in amino acids: CSGGKVTGGRTEAFF. The CDR3 coding sequence is TGCAGCGGCGGTAAGGTCACAGGGGGGAGGACTGAAGCTTTCTTT.